Each of the 21 T cell receptor beta chains below was sequenced from the same sample in a study of T cell changes during pregnancy in multiple sclerosis. Some clones are missing from TCRdb's copy, which holds only in-frame ones; the method was immunoSEQ multiplex PCR. There are about 44,000 clones in the sample; 80% to 95% occur only once, and 0.7% lies in the top ten. Source: CD4+ T cells from peripheral blood mononuclear cells, taken before pregnancy. The receptors stem from a female donor with multiple sclerosis, enrolled in a pregnancy study.

The V and J genes are TRBV5-1 and TRBJ1-2; no clear D. The germline V gene has CDR1 SGHRS and CDR2 YFSETQ. Trimming removed 0 bases from V and 4 bases from J, with 13 bases in between. CDR3 size: 15 residues. The DNA of the CDR3 is TGCGCCAGCAGCTTGGCCCCCGGAGGCGGCTATGGCTACACCTTC. It specifies CASSLAPGGGYGYTF.

V and J are TRBV19 and TRBJ2-5; the match to TRBD2 covers 11 bases. Losses at the gene ends were 8 bases for V and 6 bases for J; bases not matched to a gene: 8. Germline V lookup: CDR1 LNHDA, CDR2 SQIVND (reference sequence). This CDR3 has 14 amino acids. The CDR3 nucleotides are TGTGCCAGTCAGCTAGCGGGGGGAACGAAGACCCAGTACTTC. Translating gives CASQLAGGTKTQYF.

The rearrangement links TRBV4-1 to TRBJ1-5, with 9 bases lining up with TRBD1. Trimming at V came to 4 bases and at J to 5 bases, leaving 3 bases not matched to a gene. Germline lookup yields CDR1 MGHRA and CDR2 YSYEKL. CDR3 length equals 14 residues. CDR3 coding DNA: TGCGCCAGCAGCCCAGGACAGGGGTATCAGCCCCAGCATTTT. This sequence encodes CASSPGQGYQPQHF.

This chain connects TRBV11-2 to TRBJ2-7; TRBD2 agrees at 11 bases. V shed 3 bases, J shed 7 bases, and the junction held 8 bases outside the gene matches. Germline loops: CDR1 SGHAT, CDR2 FQNNGV. The CDR3 runs to 15 residues. As DNA, the CDR3 is TGTGCCAGCAGCTTTACTAGCGGGGGCCCCGGGGAGCAGTACTTC. This gives the protein CASSFTSGGPGEQYF.

The chain employs TRBV7-2 and TRBJ2-1, with 10 nucleotides matching TRBD2. The CDR3 sequence is 16 residues long. The J segment lost 7 bases and the V segment lost 1 base, leaving 7 bases of the junction unmatched. Germline CDR1 and CDR2: SGHTA and FQGNSA. The CDR3 reads CASSLERGGIANEQFF. DNA of the CDR3: TGTGCCAGCAGCTTAGAGCGGGGGGGCATAGCAAATGAGCAGTTCTTC.

The chain combines TRBV11-2 with TRBJ2-7, with 11 bases aligning to TRBD1. J gave up 1 base and V 5 bases, and 10 bases lay outside the gene matches. CDR3 length: 17 amino acids. Germline CDR1 is SGHAT and CDR2 is FQNNGV. For the CDR3, the DNA is TGTGCCAGCAGCCGGACAGGGGGCGGAGGCCAATCCTACGAGCAGTACTTC. Translation: CASSRTGGGGQSYEQYF. The full variable domain, with the rest looked up from reference TRBV11-2 and TRBJ2-7, is EAGVAQSPRYKIIEKRQSVAFWCNPISGHATLYWYQQILGQGPKLLIQFQNNGVVDDSQLPKDRFSAERLKGVDSTLKIQPAKLEDSAVYLCASSRTGGGGQSYEQYFGPGTRLTVT.

By sample share, this clone is medium-sized. The chain has TRBV28 and TRBJ2-7; 10 bases agree with TRBD1. Germline V gives CDR1 MDHEN, CDR2 SYDVKM. V shed 5 bases and J 2 bases; nucleotides not matched to a gene: 9. There are 16 residues in the CDR3. The CDR3 DNA is TGTGCCAGCAGTACCTTCGGACAGGGGGTCACCTACGAGCAGTACTTC. Translating gives CASSTFGQGVTYEQYF.

This clone was seen once. V and J are TRBV19 and TRBJ1-2; 7 bases fit TRBD1. The CDR3 consists of 15 residues. Unmatched junction bases numbered 9, after V lost 5 bases and J lost 3 bases. Germline V gene lookup returns CDR1 LNHDA and CDR2 SQIVND (reference sequence). The CDR3 nucleotides are TGTGCCAGTAGTCTCGCGACCGGGACAGACTATGGCTACACCTTC. Translating it yields CASSLATGTDYGYTF.

The chain joins TRBV7-2 to TRBJ1-5, with 8 bases that match TRBD1. The germline gives CDR1 SGHTA, CDR2 FQGNSA. Germline trimming cut 5 bases from V and 4 bases from J; bases unmatched to any gene: 7. The CDR3 totals 15 residues. The CDR3 nucleotides read TGTGCCAGCAGCCTAGGACAGGGCTTGAATCAGCCCCAGCATTTT. Amino acid sequence: CASSLGQGLNQPQHF.

The CDR3 loop is CASSEGGQQYF. In DNA, the CDR3 is TGCGCCAGCAGTGAGGGGGGCCAGCAGTACTTC. V gene TRBV10-1 combines with J gene TRBJ2-7; D may be TRBD1 (6 bases). This CDR3 comprises 11 residues. CDR1 and CDR2 from the germline V gene are WNHNN and SYGVQD (reference sequence). V was clipped by 2 bases and J by 8 bases, with 7 bases between them.

This sequence joins TRBV6-1 and TRBJ2-7, with D possibly TRBD1 on 6 matching bases. V dropped 7 bases and J dropped 13 bases, with 17 bases sitting between them. Germline CDR1 reads MNHNS; CDR2 reads SASEGT. The CDR3 sequence is 11 residues long. The CDR3 reads CASKALRDTYF. DNA for the CDR3: TGTGCCAGCAAAGCCCTTCGGGACACCTACTTC.

This sequence joins TRBV6-6 and TRBJ1-1; no definite D call. Looked up from germline, CDR1 is MNHNY and CDR2 is SVGAGI (reference sequence). This CDR3 contains 12 residues. Trimming left V 8 bases short and J 1 base short, with 8 bases between. The CDR3 DNA reads as TGTGCCAGCCTGGGAGCGAACACTGAAGCTTTCTTT. Its protein is CASLGANTEAFF.

The V and J genes are TRBV5-4 and TRBJ2-2; 8 bases are a match to TRBD1. With V trimmed by 1 base and J by 4 bases, 3 bases remained unmatched. Germline V CDR1 and CDR2: SGHNT, YYREEE (reference sequence). The CDR3 has 15 amino acids. CDR3: CASSLRQGSTGELFF. The CDR3 nucleotides read TGTGCCAGCAGCTTGAGACAGGGGAGCACCGGGGAGCTGTTTTTT.

The chain has TRBV4-2 and TRBJ2-1; the D gene is possibly TRBD1 (6 bases). The CDR3 consists of 16 residues. Germline V CDR1 and CDR2: LGHNA, YNFKEQ. Between the trimmed V and J ends, which lost 4 bases and 0 bases, there was a span of 13 bases. The CDR3 sequence: CASSPDRLSSYNEQFF. The CDR3 DNA reads TGTGCCAGCAGCCCAGACAGGTTAAGCTCCTACAATGAGCAGTTCTTC.

This clone was seen once. CDR3 sequence (DNA): TGTGCCAGTAATAAACCGGGACAGGGGGTTAATCAGCCCCAGCATTTT. The encoded protein is CASNKPGQGVNQPQHF. The V call is TRBV19, the J call TRBJ1-5; 11 nucleotides match TRBD1. Trimming at V came to 7 bases and at J to 4 bases, leaving 9 bases not matched to a gene. Germline CDR1 reads LNHDA; CDR2 reads SQIVND (reference sequence). The CDR3 runs 16 residues.

The gene calls are TRBV11-3 and TRBJ2-1, with TRBD2 matching 12 bases. This CDR3 is 16 amino acids long. V lost 5 bases and J lost 6; bases outside the gene matches: 8. CDR1 is SGHNT, CDR2 YENEEA, per germline. CDR3 DNA sequence: TGTGCCAGCAGCAACCGCGGGACTAGCGGGTTCAATGAGCAGTTCTTC. Its protein product is CASSNRGTSGFNEQFF.

This rearrangement joins TRBV2 to TRBJ2-4, with TRBD1 matching over 12 bases. V lost 6 bases to trimming and J lost 9 bases; unmatched junction nucleotides: 9. This CDR3 is 15 amino acids long. The V gene's germline CDR1 is SNHLY and CDR2 FYNNEI. CDR3 sequence (DNA): TGTGCCAGCAGCGCCGGGACAGGGGGCTTCGGCATTCAGTACTTC. It is translated as CASSAGTGGFGIQYF.

The chain has TRBV30 and TRBJ2-4; 9 bases fit TRBD2. V shed 1 base and J 7 bases; nucleotides not matched to a gene: 11. The germline V gene has CDR1 GTSNPN and CDR2 SVGIG (reference sequence). The CDR3 has 16 amino acids. CDR3 amino acids: CAWSGAETSGNNIQYF. The CDR3, as DNA: TGTGCCTGGAGTGGAGCCGAGACTAGCGGTAACAACATTCAGTACTTC.

The V and J genes are TRBV7-2 and TRBJ1-3, with D possibly matching TRBD1 (6 bases). The CDR3 runs 17 residues. Germline values: CDR1 SGHTA, CDR2 FQGNSA. Deletions cut 2 bases from V and 0 bases from J, with 14 bases between. The CDR3 nucleotides are TGTGCCAGCAGCTTAAAGGTTAACAGGGACTCTGGAAACACCATATATTTT. Its translation: CASSLKVNRDSGNTIYF.

The chain couples TRBV7-2 to TRBJ2-1; TRBD2 agrees at 10 bases. V was pared by 5 bases and J by 5 bases, with 12 bases of the junction left unmatched. Germline V lookup: CDR1 SGHTA, CDR2 FQGNSA. This CDR3 is built from 17 residues. The CDR3 sequence is CASSPRTSGVGHNEQFF. The CDR3 region has the DNA TGTGCCAGCAGCCCCAGGACTAGCGGAGTGGGACACAATGAGCAGTTCTTC. Looking up the rest from reference TRBV7-2 and TRBJ2-1 gives the full variable domain: GAGVSQSPSNKVTEKGKDVELRCDPISGHTALYWYRQSLGQGLEFLIYFQGNSAPDKSGLPSDRFSAERTGGSVSTLTIQRTQQEDSAVYLCASSPRTSGVGHNEQFFGPGTRLTVL.

This chain uses TRBV5-1 with TRBJ2-6, with D possibly being TRBD1 (7 bases). Trimming cost V 0 bases and J 0 bases, with 13 bases left between them. From germline, CDR1 is SGHRS and CDR2 YFSETQ. CDR3 length equals 18 residues. In DNA form, the CDR3 reads TGCGCCAGCAGCTTGGTGGGGGGACAGATCTCTGGGGCCAACGTCCTGACTTTC. Translating gives CASSLVGGQISGANVLTF. Drawing the rest from reference TRBV5-1 and TRBJ2-6, the complete variable domain is KAGVTQTPRYLIKTRGQQVTLSCSPISGHRSVSWYQQTPGQGLQFLFEYFSETQRNKGNFPGRFSGRQFSNSRSEMNVSTLELGDSALYLCASSLVGGQISGANVLTFGAGSRLTVL.